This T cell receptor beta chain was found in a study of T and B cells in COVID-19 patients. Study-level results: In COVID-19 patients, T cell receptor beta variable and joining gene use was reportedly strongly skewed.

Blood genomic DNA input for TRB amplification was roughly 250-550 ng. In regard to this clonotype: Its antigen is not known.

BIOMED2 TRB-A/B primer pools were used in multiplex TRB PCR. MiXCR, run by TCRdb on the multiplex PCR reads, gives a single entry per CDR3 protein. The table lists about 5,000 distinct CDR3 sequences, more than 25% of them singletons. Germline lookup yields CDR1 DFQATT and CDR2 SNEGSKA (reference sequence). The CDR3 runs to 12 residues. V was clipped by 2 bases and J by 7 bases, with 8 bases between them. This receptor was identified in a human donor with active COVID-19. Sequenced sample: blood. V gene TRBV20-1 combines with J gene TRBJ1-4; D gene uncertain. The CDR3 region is CSARNRLEKLFF. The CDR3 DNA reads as TGCAGTGCTAGAAACAGACTTGAAAAACTGTTTTTT.